This T cell receptor (beta chain) comes out of a study of cytomegalovirus exposure and HLA in healthy donors. Study context: Inside one of the first data releases sat roughly 80 million unique TCRs taken from HLA-typed donors. Study-wide results and limits: There were some V segments, including TRBV6-2 and TRBV6-3, excluded as indistinguishable. Common viral pathogens seemed to be connected with several of the most significant clusters, according to a later analysis. Apparent HLA restriction characterized most CMV-associated TCR beta chains in a later analysis.

Trimming removed 6 bases from V and 5 bases from J, with 13 bases in between. CDR3 size: 13 residues. Looked up from germline, CDR1 is MNHNS and CDR2 is SASEGT. This clone has a handful of counts. The antigen is unknown. The PCR contained 60 Vbeta and 13 Jbeta primers. The protocol was immunoSEQ multiplex PCR, while the TCRdb copy is restricted to in-frame clones and leaves out a portion. The table lists around 99,000 clones, over 75% of them singletons. The origin of this receptor is a middle-aged man in good health and CMV-seronegative. J is TRBJ1-1 and V is TRBV6-1; possible D gene TRBD1, 5 bases. Sequenced: PBMCs. Here the CDR3 reads CASRLREGTEAFF. The CDR3 DNA follows: TGTGCCAGCAGACTCAGGGAAGGGACTGAAGCTTTCTTT.